This TCR beta chain was obtained from a study of OX40 agonist ivuxolimab in advanced cancers. The V segment lost 1 base and the J segment 0 bases; nucleotides outside the gene matches: 1. Germline V gives CDR1 SGDLS, CDR2 YYNGEE. This CDR3 region has 15 residues. For this clone: Its antigen is unidentified.

Sequencing was performed with immunoSEQ multiplex PCR; in TCRdb, only in-frame clones are kept and a portion is missing. Of about 38,000 clones in the sample, approximately 80% were seen once. Study-wide results and limits: Clonal expansion by week 6 occurred in CD4+ and CD8+ blood T cells (at 0.1 to 3.0 mg/kg).

This sequence was found in an adult with an advanced solid tumor such as melanoma, head and neck, liver or kidney cancer. Sequencing was performed on CD4+ or CD8+ T cells sorted from blood, taken in a trial of the OX40 agonist ivuxolimab. This chain connects TRBV9 to TRBJ2-3; 8 positions agree with TRBD2. CDR3 bases: TGTGCCAGCAGCGTATCGGGGGGGAGCACAGATACGCAGTATTTT. Translating it yields CASSVSGGSTDTQYF.